Listed below are T cell receptor beta chains from one sample, sequenced in a study of beta chain features in type 1 diabetes. Only in-frame clones appear in the TCRdb table, and some are missing; sequencing was by immunoSEQ multiplex PCR. The table has under 200,000 clones, around 8.6% seen once. Sequencing used central memory CD4+ T cells from blood. These TCRs come from a woman aged 18-35 years with type 1 diabetes. The CDR3 runs from the conserved cysteine through the conserved F or W. A D gene is named only where the DNA matches it firmly. Clone size is not always given. Where it is, it says once, few, many or a class for expanded clones.

clone_size,j_call,d_call,v_call,cdr3_aa,cdr3_nt
NA,TRBJ1-5,TRBD1,TRBV9,CASSGGQAYQPQHF,TGTGCCAGCAGCGGGGGACAGGCCTATCAGCCCCAGCATTTT
few,TRBJ2-5,TRBD2,TRBV11-3,CASSLGEGTSGTQYF,TGTGCCAGCAGCTTAGGGGAGGGGACTAGCGGGACCCAGTACTTC
NA,TRBJ1-2,TRBD1,TRBV2,CASSAKTGPYGGYTF,TGTGCCAGCAGTGCAAAGACAGGGCCTTACGGTGGCTACACCTTC
NA,TRBJ1-5,NA,TRBV5-4,CASSRGVDQPQHF,TGTGCCAGCAGCCGGGGAGTGGATCAGCCCCAGCATTTT
NA,TRBJ2-1,TRBD2,TRBV29-1,CSVVEREVYNEQFF,TGCAGCGTTGTAGAGCGGGAGGTATACAATGAGCAGTTCTTC
many,TRBJ2-7,TRBD1,TRBV28,CASSYGTGGGEQYF,TGTGCCAGCAGTTACGGGACAGGGGGCGGTGAGCAGTACTTC
NA,TRBJ1-5,NA,TRBV19,CASSITGLQPQHF,TGTGCCAGTAGTATAACAGGACTACAGCCCCAGCATTTT
many,TRBJ2-7,NA,TRBV7-8,CASSLALRDSKYEQYF,TGTGCCAGCAGCTTAGCGCTGCGGGATTCAAAATACGAGCAGTACTTC
few,TRBJ2-5,NA,TRBV21-1,CASSKPGLAQTQYF,TGTGCCAGCAGCAAGCCGGGACTAGCCCAGACCCAGTACTTC
few,TRBJ2-7,TRBD2,TRBV7-2,CASSLALIGAGVYEQYF,TGTGCCAGCAGCTTAGCGCTCATAGGAGCGGGAGTCTACGAGCAGTACTTC